Each of the 8 T cell receptor beta chains below was sequenced from the same sample in a study of cytomegalovirus exposure and HLA in healthy donors. The PCR had 60 Vbeta and 13 Jbeta primers. The assay was immunoSEQ multiplex PCR, and TCRdb's table has in-frame clones only and misses some. The sample has around 88,000 clones; about 74% are singletons. Sequencing used PBMCs. Source of these receptors: a male donor in good health and CMV-seronegative.

Only one count was recorded for this clone. The chain is built from TRBV9 and TRBJ1-1; 9 positions match TRBD1. CDR1 is SGDLS and CDR2 is YYNGEE in the germline V gene. The CDR3 contains 16 residues. V was clipped by 3 bases and J by 1 base; unmatched bases: 7. The CDR3, as DNA: TGTGCCAGCAGCGGGGGGACAGGGCTATCGAACACTGAAGCTTTCTTT. Translating gives CASSGGTGLSNTEAFF.

The chain links TRBV7-8 to TRBJ1-2, with 11 positions matching TRBD1. The germline V gene encodes CDR1 SGHVS and CDR2 FQNEAQ. Trimming took 2 bases from V and 8 from J; bases not matched to a gene: 10. The CDR3 spans 16 residues. The CDR3 DNA follows: TGTGCCAGCAGCTTATTATCGGGACAGGGGGGCGGAGGCTACACCTTC. Protein product: CASSLLSGQGGGGYTF.

The J gene is TRBJ1-5, the V gene TRBV27; weak D call: TRBD1 (6 bases). In germline, CDR1 is MNHEY, CDR2 SMNVEV (reference sequence). This CDR3 region has 18 residues. Trimming took 4 bases from V and 1 from J, leaving 20 bases between them. CDR3 bases: TGTGCCAGCAGTTCCTTTAGGGCAGGGGAGGGAAGCAATCAGCCCCAGCATTTT. Protein: CASSSFRAGEGSNQPQHF.

The chain links TRBV19 to TRBJ1-5; D might be TRBD1 (6 bases). The CDR3 runs to 14 residues. Trimming left V 9 bases short and J 2 bases short, with 14 bases between. Looked up from germline, CDR1 is LNHDA and CDR2 is SQIVND (reference sequence). This CDR3 is CASSGGGGNQPQHF. The CDR3 nucleotides are TGTGCCAGCTCGGGGGGGGGCGGCAATCAGCCCCAGCATTTT. The full variable domain, in which reference TRBV19 and TRBJ1-5 provide the parts outside the CDR3, is DGGITQSPKYLFRKEGQNVTLSCEQNLNHDAMYWYRQDPGQGLRLIYYSQIVNDFQKGDIAEGYSVSREKKESFPLTVTSAQKNPTAFYLCASSGGGGNQPQHFGDGTRLSIL.

The V gene is TRBV27, the J gene TRBJ1-5; D possibly corresponds to TRBD1 (6 bases). Germline CDR1 MNHEY, CDR2 SMNVEV (reference sequence). This CDR3 comprises 14 residues. V was trimmed by 6 bases and J by 1 base, leaving 10 bases between them. The chain's CDR3 is CASRTQGSNQPQHF. The CDR3 bases are TGTGCCAGCAGGACACAGGGAAGCAATCAGCCCCAGCATTTT.

This clone was seen only once. V gene TRBV28 combines with J gene TRBJ1-2, with 9 bases that match TRBD1. The length of the CDR3 is 13 residues. CDR1 is MDHEN and CDR2 is SYDVKM in the germline V gene. Losses at the gene ends were 6 bases for V and 5 bases for J; bases not matched to a gene: 4. CDR3 bases: TGTGCCAGCAGACAGGGGGCCCCTTATGGCTACACCTTC. Translation gives CASRQGAPYGYTF.

This clone was seen only a few times. This chain joins TRBV5-5 and TRBJ1-1; D is perhaps TRBD1 (5 bases). The CDR3 length is 15 residues. From germline, CDR1 is SGHKS and CDR2 YYEKEE (reference sequence). V lost 3 bases and J lost 4, with 16 bases in between. CDR3 protein: CASSYLGGEGTEAFF. Here the CDR3 DNA reads TGTGCCAGCAGCTACCTCGGGGGTGAAGGCACTGAAGCTTTCTTT. Supplemented by reference TRBV5-5 and TRBJ1-1, the full variable domain reads DAGVTQSPTHLIKTRGQQVTLRCSPISGHKSVSWYQQVLGQGPQFIFQYYEKEERGRGNFPDRFSARQFPNYSSELNVNALLLGDSALYLCASSYLGGEGTEAFFGQGTRLTVV.

The CDR3 here is CAWSSGTPVGEQYF. CDR3 in DNA: TGTGCCTGGAGCTCAGGGACACCGGTGGGCGAGCAGTACTTC. The rearrangement joins TRBV30 to TRBJ2-7; D perhaps matches TRBD1 (6 bases). Germline V CDR1 and CDR2: GTSNPN, SVGIG (reference sequence). This CDR3 is 14 amino acids long. Trimming took off 3 bases at V and 6 bases at J, with 18 bases between the two ends.